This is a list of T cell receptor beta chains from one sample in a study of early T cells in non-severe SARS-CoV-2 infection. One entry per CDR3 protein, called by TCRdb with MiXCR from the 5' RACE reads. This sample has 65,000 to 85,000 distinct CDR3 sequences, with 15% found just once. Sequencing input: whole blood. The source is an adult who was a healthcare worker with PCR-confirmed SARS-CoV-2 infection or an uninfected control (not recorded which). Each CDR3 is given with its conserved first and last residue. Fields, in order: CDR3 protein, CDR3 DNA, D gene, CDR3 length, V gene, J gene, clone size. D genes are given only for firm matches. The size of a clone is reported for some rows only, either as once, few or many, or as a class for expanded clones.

CDR3aa: CASTPQSVKNIQYF
CDR3nt: TGTGCCAGCACCCCCCAGTCAGTCAAAAACATTCAGTACTTC
d_gene: -
len: 14
v_gene: TRBV28
j_gene: TRBJ2-4
abundance: -

CDR3aa: CSARDPGRSYEQYF
CDR3nt: TGCAGTGCTAGAGATCCGGGCAGATCCTACGAGCAGTACTTC
d_gene: -
len: 14
v_gene: TRBV20-1
j_gene: TRBJ2-7
abundance: many

CDR3aa: CSVEDLKGLVTEAFF
CDR3nt: TGCAGCGTTGAAGATCTTAAGGGGTTGGTTACTGAAGCTTTCTTT
d_gene: -
len: 15
v_gene: TRBV29-1
j_gene: TRBJ1-1
abundance: many

CDR3aa: CASSPLSHLGVEQYF
CDR3nt: TGTGCCAGCAGTCCCTTAAGCCACCTCGGAGTCGAGCAGTACTTC
d_gene: -
len: 15
v_gene: TRBV6-2/TRBV6-3
j_gene: TRBJ2-7
abundance: few

CDR3aa: CSVALGKGITEAFF
CDR3nt: TGCAGCGTTGCGCTTGGGAAGGGGATAACTGAAGCTTTCTTT
d_gene: -
len: 14
v_gene: TRBV29-1
j_gene: TRBJ1-1
abundance: -

CDR3aa: CASSPGDRISYEQYF
CDR3nt: TGTGCCAGCAGCCCCGGGGACAGAATTTCCTACGAGCAGTACTTC
d_gene: TRBD1
len: 15
v_gene: TRBV11-2
j_gene: TRBJ2-7
abundance: many

CDR3aa: CSARRTSGGSYEQYF
CDR3nt: TGCAGTGCTAGACGAACCTCGGGGGGATCCTACGAGCAGTACTTC
d_gene: TRBD2
len: 15
v_gene: TRBV20-1
j_gene: TRBJ2-7
abundance: few

CDR3aa: CSASKRQSGTGELFF
CDR3nt: TGCAGTGCTAGCAAGCGTCAGTCGGGCACCGGGGAGCTGTTTTTT
d_gene: -
len: 15
v_gene: TRBV20-1
j_gene: TRBJ2-2
abundance: -

CDR3aa: CASSQIQGIEQFF
CDR3nt: TGCGCCAGCAGCCAAATACAGGGGATTGAGCAGTTCTTC
d_gene: TRBD1
len: 13
v_gene: TRBV4-3
j_gene: TRBJ2-1
abundance: -

CDR3aa: CASSGTTYEQYF
CDR3nt: TGTGCCAGCAGTGGGACAACGTACGAGCAGTACTTC
d_gene: -
len: 12
v_gene: TRBV6-1
j_gene: TRBJ2-7
abundance: many

CDR3aa: CASSAGTTEAFF
CDR3nt: TGTGCCAGCTCAGCGGGGACCACTGAAGCTTTCTTT
d_gene: -
len: 12
v_gene: TRBV9
j_gene: TRBJ1-1
abundance: few

CDR3aa: CSAGQNQGEQYF
CDR3nt: TGCAGCGCCGGACAGAACCAAGGTGAGCAGTACTTC
d_gene: -
len: 12
v_gene: TRBV29-1
j_gene: TRBJ2-7
abundance: -

CDR3aa: CASSKRTGRDTEAFF
CDR3nt: TGTGCCAGCAGCAAAAGGACAGGGCGGGACACTGAAGCTTTCTTT
d_gene: -
len: 15
v_gene: TRBV21-1
j_gene: TRBJ1-1
abundance: many

CDR3aa: CASSAVVAETQYF
CDR3nt: TGTGCCAGCAGCGCGGTCGTGGCTGAGACCCAGTACTTC
d_gene: -
len: 13
v_gene: TRBV7-9
j_gene: TRBJ2-5
abundance: many

CDR3aa: CASSDWGTDSYEQYF
CDR3nt: TGCGCCAGCAGTGATTGGGGGACCGACTCCTACGAGCAGTACTTC
d_gene: -
len: 15
v_gene: TRBV10-2
j_gene: TRBJ2-7
abundance: -

CDR3aa: CSAALAGGASQFF
CDR3nt: TGCAGTGCTGCTCTAGCGGGAGGAGCTTCGCAGTTCTTC
d_gene: TRBD2
len: 13
v_gene: TRBV20-1
j_gene: TRBJ2-1
abundance: few

CDR3aa: CASSSLGQPSVGQFF
CDR3nt: TGTGCCAGCAGTTCGTTGGGACAGCCCTCCGTAGGGCAGTTCTTC
d_gene: TRBD1
len: 15
v_gene: TRBV6-6
j_gene: TRBJ2-1
abundance: -

CDR3aa: CSAEDSYGYTF
CDR3nt: TGCAGCGCCGAGGACAGCTATGGCTACACCTTC
d_gene: -
len: 11
v_gene: TRBV29-1
j_gene: TRBJ1-2
abundance: few

CDR3aa: CSARENTFNQPQHF
CDR3nt: TGCAGTGCTAGAGAGAACACATTCAATCAGCCCCAGCATTTT
d_gene: -
len: 14
v_gene: TRBV20-1
j_gene: TRBJ1-5
abundance: -

CDR3aa: CASSLVQGTTEAFF
CDR3nt: TGTGCCAGCAGTTTAGTGCAGGGGACCACTGAAGCTTTCTTT
d_gene: -
len: 14
v_gene: TRBV12-3/TRBV12-4
j_gene: TRBJ1-1
abundance: few

CDR3aa: CSASSREAKNIQYF
CDR3nt: TGCAGTGCTAGTAGTCGGGAAGCCAAAAACATTCAGTACTTC
d_gene: -
len: 14
v_gene: TRBV20-1
j_gene: TRBJ2-4
abundance: many

CDR3aa: CASSQDTVRAYEQYF
CDR3nt: TGCGCCAGCAGCCAAGATACCGTCCGGGCCTACGAGCAGTACTTC
d_gene: -
len: 15
v_gene: TRBV4-3
j_gene: TRBJ2-7
abundance: many

CDR3aa: CASTRVRGYGYTF
CDR3nt: TGTGCCAGCACCCGGGTTCGAGGGTATGGCTACACCTTC
d_gene: -
len: 13
v_gene: TRBV28
j_gene: TRBJ1-2
abundance: many

CDR3aa: CATSRRIPTGQAYEQYF
CDR3nt: TGTGCCACCAGCAGACGGATCCCTACGGGACAGGCCTACGAGCAGTACTTC
d_gene: TRBD1
len: 17
v_gene: TRBV15
j_gene: TRBJ2-7
abundance: few

CDR3aa: CASSYSISLASSTDTQYF
CDR3nt: TGTGCCAGCAGTTACTCGATTTCCCTAGCCTCTAGCACAGATACGCAGTATTTT
d_gene: -
len: 18
v_gene: TRBV6-2/TRBV6-3
j_gene: TRBJ2-3
abundance: few

CDR3aa: CATSGSGTGNEQFF
CDR3nt: TGTGCCACCAGTGGCTCCGGGACAGGGAATGAGCAGTTCTTC
d_gene: TRBD1
len: 14
v_gene: TRBV24-1
j_gene: TRBJ2-1
abundance: many

CDR3aa: CASSLAGGLYNEQFF
CDR3nt: TGTGCCAGCAGTCTAGCGGGAGGGCTGTACAATGAGCAGTTCTTC
d_gene: TRBD2
len: 15
v_gene: TRBV6-2/TRBV6-3
j_gene: TRBJ2-1
abundance: few

CDR3aa: CSARDRTATNEKLFF
CDR3nt: TGCAGTGCTAGAGACCGGACAGCAACTAATGAAAAACTGTTTTTT
d_gene: -
len: 15
v_gene: TRBV20-1
j_gene: TRBJ1-4
abundance: -

CDR3aa: CASSKPPYRGKREPQHF
CDR3nt: TGTGCCAGCAGCAAACCACCATACAGGGGTAAAAGGGAGCCCCAGCATTTT
d_gene: -
len: 17
v_gene: TRBV21-1
j_gene: TRBJ1-5
abundance: few

CDR3aa: CASTGGGTEAFF
CDR3nt: TGTGCCAGCACAGGGGGCGGGACTGAAGCTTTCTTT
d_gene: TRBD1
len: 12
v_gene: TRBV2
j_gene: TRBJ1-1
abundance: many

CDR3aa: CASSYSRAGNYGYTF
CDR3nt: TGTGCCAGCAGTTACTCGAGGGCAGGGAACTATGGCTACACCTTC
d_gene: -
len: 15
v_gene: TRBV6-5
j_gene: TRBJ1-2
abundance: few

CDR3aa: CASSPWTSGSTGELFF
CDR3nt: TGTGCCAGCAGCCCCTGGACTAGCGGGAGTACCGGGGAGCTGTTTTTT
d_gene: TRBD2
len: 16
v_gene: TRBV7-6
j_gene: TRBJ2-2
abundance: -

CDR3aa: CASSPGSAGGPLFF
CDR3nt: TGTGCCAGCTCACCAGGCTCCGCGGGAGGGCCGTTGTTCTTC
d_gene: TRBD2
len: 14
v_gene: TRBV18
j_gene: TRBJ2-1
abundance: many

CDR3aa: CASSLQGSGNTIYF
CDR3nt: TGTGCCAGCTCGCTACAGGGCTCTGGAAACACCATATATTTT
d_gene: -
len: 14
v_gene: TRBV18
j_gene: TRBJ1-3
abundance: few

CDR3aa: CSARDRGLAVLQETQYF
CDR3nt: TGCAGTGCTAGAGATCGGGGACTAGCGGTTCTCCAAGAGACCCAGTACTTC
d_gene: TRBD2
len: 17
v_gene: TRBV20-1
j_gene: TRBJ2-5
abundance: once

CDR3aa: CASTRRGGVTDTQYF
CDR3nt: TGTGCCAGCACCCGCCGGGGAGGTGTTACAGATACGCAGTATTTT
d_gene: -
len: 15
v_gene: TRBV12-3/TRBV12-4
j_gene: TRBJ2-3
abundance: few

CDR3aa: CARYRGHGNTIYF
CDR3nt: TGTGCCAGGTATAGGGGGCACGGAAACACCATATATTTT
d_gene: TRBD1
len: 13
v_gene: TRBV27
j_gene: TRBJ1-3
abundance: many

CDR3aa: CSARVAGEAFETQYF
CDR3nt: TGCAGTGCTAGAGTGGCGGGAGAGGCTTTTGAGACCCAGTACTTC
d_gene: TRBD2
len: 15
v_gene: TRBV20-1
j_gene: TRBJ2-5
abundance: -

CDR3aa: CSGGETEAFF
CDR3nt: TGCAGCGGTGGGGAGACAGAAGCTTTCTTT
d_gene: -
len: 10
v_gene: TRBV29-1
j_gene: TRBJ1-1
abundance: few

CDR3aa: CATSVTSGVYNEQFF
CDR3nt: TGTGCCACCAGTGTAACTAGCGGAGTCTACAATGAGCAGTTCTTC
d_gene: TRBD2
len: 15
v_gene: TRBV24-1
j_gene: TRBJ2-1
abundance: few

CDR3aa: CASSWTSGGTTQTQYF
CDR3nt: TGTGCCAGCAGCTGGACTAGCGGGGGGACCACCCAGACCCAGTACTTC
d_gene: TRBD2
len: 16
v_gene: TRBV7-9
j_gene: TRBJ2-5
abundance: many

CDR3aa: CASSLDEGRNSPLHF
CDR3nt: TGCGCCAGCAGCTTGGATGAGGGTCGTAATTCACCCCTCCACTTT
d_gene: -
len: 15
v_gene: TRBV5-1
j_gene: TRBJ1-6
abundance: -

CDR3aa: CSALTGGNADTQYF
CDR3nt: TGCAGTGCACTGACAGGGGGCAACGCAGATACGCAGTATTTT
d_gene: TRBD1
len: 14
v_gene: TRBV20-1
j_gene: TRBJ2-3
abundance: many

CDR3aa: CASTGQHNQPQHF
CDR3nt: TGTGCCAGCACGGGACAGCACAATCAGCCCCAGCATTTT
d_gene: TRBD1
len: 13
v_gene: TRBV12-3/TRBV12-4
j_gene: TRBJ1-5
abundance: -

CDR3aa: CASSASPAERTQYF
CDR3nt: TGTGCCAGCAGTGCCTCCCCCGCGGAGAGGACCCAGTACTTC
d_gene: -
len: 14
v_gene: TRBV28
j_gene: TRBJ2-5
abundance: -

CDR3aa: CASSESPNTGELFF
CDR3nt: TGCGCCAGCAGTGAGTCCCCGAACACCGGGGAGCTGTTTTTT
d_gene: -
len: 14
v_gene: TRBV10-1
j_gene: TRBJ2-2
abundance: once

CDR3aa: CSAGTSGGSSYNEQFF
CDR3nt: TGCAGCGCCGGGACTAGCGGAGGGAGCTCCTACAATGAGCAGTTCTTC
d_gene: TRBD2
len: 16
v_gene: TRBV29-1
j_gene: TRBJ2-1
abundance: -

CDR3aa: CSVETVYEQYF
CDR3nt: TGCAGCGTTGAGACAGTCTACGAGCAGTACTTC
d_gene: -
len: 11
v_gene: TRBV29-1
j_gene: TRBJ2-7
abundance: -

CDR3aa: CASSQGGGKPRRSGNTIYF
CDR3nt: TGCGCCAGCAGCCAGGGAGGAGGGAAGCCCCGAAGGTCTGGAAACACCATATATTTT
d_gene: -
len: 19
v_gene: TRBV4-1
j_gene: TRBJ1-3
abundance: -

CDR3aa: CASGELNTEAFF
CDR3nt: TGTGCCAGCGGGGAGCTTAACACTGAAGCTTTCTTT
d_gene: -
len: 12
v_gene: TRBV6-6
j_gene: TRBJ1-1
abundance: few

CDR3aa: CASSLSGTGELFF
CDR3nt: TGTGCCAGCAGCTTAAGCGGTACCGGGGAGCTGTTTTTT
d_gene: -
len: 13
v_gene: TRBV7-3
j_gene: TRBJ2-2
abundance: -

CDR3aa: CASSQGWGTQETQYF
CDR3nt: TGTGCCAGCAGCCAAGGATGGGGGACCCAAGAGACCCAGTACTTC
d_gene: -
len: 15
v_gene: TRBV3-1
j_gene: TRBJ2-5
abundance: -

CDR3aa: CASSPSGSALINTGELFF
CDR3nt: TGCGCCAGCAGCCCTAGCGGGAGTGCGCTCATAAACACCGGGGAGCTGTTTTTT
d_gene: TRBD2
len: 18
v_gene: TRBV5-1
j_gene: TRBJ2-2
abundance: few

CDR3aa: CASSLVNYGYTF
CDR3nt: TGTGCCAGCAGCTTAGTAAACTATGGCTACACCTTC
d_gene: -
len: 12
v_gene: TRBV7-2
j_gene: TRBJ1-2
abundance: few

CDR3aa: CSVDLLSSYEQYF
CDR3nt: TGCAGCGTTGACTTACTGAGCTCCTACGAGCAGTACTTC
d_gene: -
len: 13
v_gene: TRBV29-1
j_gene: TRBJ2-7
abundance: -

CDR3aa: CASSFGQGSDYGYTF
CDR3nt: TGTGCCAGCAGTTTCGGGCAGGGGAGTGACTATGGCTACACCTTC
d_gene: -
len: 15
v_gene: TRBV12-3/TRBV12-4
j_gene: TRBJ1-2
abundance: -

CDR3aa: CASSFAQGRGYNSPLHF
CDR3nt: TGTGCCAGCAGTTTCGCACAGGGCAGGGGATATAATTCACCCCTCCACTTT
d_gene: -
len: 17
v_gene: TRBV12-3/TRBV12-4
j_gene: TRBJ1-6
abundance: -

CDR3aa: CASSSLDSSNQPQHF
CDR3nt: TGTGCCAGCAGCTCTCTGGACAGTAGCAATCAGCCCCAGCATTTT
d_gene: -
len: 15
v_gene: TRBV6-2/TRBV6-3
j_gene: TRBJ1-5
abundance: few

CDR3aa: CASSLQTHRGRANEKLFF
CDR3nt: TGTGCCAGCAGCCTACAGACTCACAGGGGGCGAGCTAATGAAAAACTGTTTTTT
d_gene: TRBD1
len: 18
v_gene: TRBV4-2
j_gene: TRBJ1-4
abundance: -

CDR3aa: CASSQDWGYGYTF
CDR3nt: TGTGCCAGCAGCCAAGATTGGGGCTATGGCTACACCTTC
d_gene: -
len: 13
v_gene: TRBV3-1
j_gene: TRBJ1-2
abundance: many